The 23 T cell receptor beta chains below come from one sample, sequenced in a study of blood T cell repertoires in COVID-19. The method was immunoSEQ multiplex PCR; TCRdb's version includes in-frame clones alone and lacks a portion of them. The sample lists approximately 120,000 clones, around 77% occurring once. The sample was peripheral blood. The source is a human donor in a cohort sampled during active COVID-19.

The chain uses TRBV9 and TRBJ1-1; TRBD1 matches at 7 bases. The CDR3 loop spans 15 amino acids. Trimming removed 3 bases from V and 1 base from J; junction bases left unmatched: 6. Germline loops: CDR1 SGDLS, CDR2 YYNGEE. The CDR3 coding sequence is TGTGCCAGCAGCGGTCGACAGGGTTCGAACACTGAAGCTTTCTTT. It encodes CASSGRQGSNTEAFF. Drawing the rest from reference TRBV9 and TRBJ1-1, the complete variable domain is DSGVTQTPKHLITATGQRVTLRCSPRSGDLSVYWYQQSLDQGLQFLIQYYNGEERAKGNILERFSAQQFPDLHSELNLSSLELGDSALYFCASSGRQGSNTEAFFGQGTRLTVV.

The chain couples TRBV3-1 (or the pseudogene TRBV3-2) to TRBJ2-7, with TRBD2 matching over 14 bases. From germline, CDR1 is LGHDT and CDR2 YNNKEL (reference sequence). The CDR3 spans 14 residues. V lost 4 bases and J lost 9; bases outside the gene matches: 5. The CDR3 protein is CASSPGTSGGPQYF. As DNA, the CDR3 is TGTGCCAGCAGCCCCGGGACTAGCGGGGGCCCGCAGTACTTC.

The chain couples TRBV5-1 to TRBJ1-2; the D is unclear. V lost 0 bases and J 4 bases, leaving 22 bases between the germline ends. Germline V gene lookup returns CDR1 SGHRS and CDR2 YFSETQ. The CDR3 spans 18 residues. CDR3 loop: CASSLEASGEPTVYGYTF. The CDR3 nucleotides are TGCGCCAGCAGCTTGGAAGCCTCGGGAGAGCCTACCGTCTATGGCTACACCTTC.

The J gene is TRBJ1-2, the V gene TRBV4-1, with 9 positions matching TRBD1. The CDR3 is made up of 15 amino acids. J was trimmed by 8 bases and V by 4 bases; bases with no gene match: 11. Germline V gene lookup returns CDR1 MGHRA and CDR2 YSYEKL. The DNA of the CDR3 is TGCGCCAGCAGCCGCCTAGACAGGGGGAGGAAGGGCTACACCTTC. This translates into CASSRLDRGRKGYTF.

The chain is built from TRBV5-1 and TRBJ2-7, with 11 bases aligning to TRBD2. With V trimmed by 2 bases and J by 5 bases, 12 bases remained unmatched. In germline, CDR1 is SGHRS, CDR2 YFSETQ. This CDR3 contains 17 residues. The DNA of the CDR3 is TGCGCCAGCAGCTTTGGGACTAGCGGCGGCATTCCCAACGAGCAGTACTTC. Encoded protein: CASSFGTSGGIPNEQYF.

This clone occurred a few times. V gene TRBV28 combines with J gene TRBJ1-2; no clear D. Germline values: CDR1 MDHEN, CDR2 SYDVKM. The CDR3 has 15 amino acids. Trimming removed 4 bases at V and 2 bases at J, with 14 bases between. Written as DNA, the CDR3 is TGTGCCAGCAGTTCAACGCAGCAACAGAACTATGGCTACACCTTC. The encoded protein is CASSSTQQQNYGYTF.

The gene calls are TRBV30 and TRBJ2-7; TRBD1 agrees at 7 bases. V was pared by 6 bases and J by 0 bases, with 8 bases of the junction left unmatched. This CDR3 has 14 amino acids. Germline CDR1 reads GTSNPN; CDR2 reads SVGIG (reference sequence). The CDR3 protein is CACLRQGSSYEQYF. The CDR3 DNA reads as TGTGCCTGCCTTCGACAGGGTAGCTCCTACGAGCAGTACTTC.

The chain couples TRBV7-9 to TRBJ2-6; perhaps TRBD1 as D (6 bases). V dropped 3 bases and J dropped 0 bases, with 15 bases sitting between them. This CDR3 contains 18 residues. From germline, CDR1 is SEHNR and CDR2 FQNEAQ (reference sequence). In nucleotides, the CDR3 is TGTGCCAGCAGCTTGGAGACAGGCGCCAGCTCTGGGGCCAACGTCCTGACTTTC. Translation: CASSLETGASSGANVLTF.

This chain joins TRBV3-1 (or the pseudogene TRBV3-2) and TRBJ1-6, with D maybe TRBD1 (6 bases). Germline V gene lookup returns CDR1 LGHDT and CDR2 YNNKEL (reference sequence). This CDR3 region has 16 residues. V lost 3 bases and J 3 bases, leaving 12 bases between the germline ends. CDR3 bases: TGTGCCAGCAGCCACGGGACATCCCTCTATAATTCACCCCTCCACTTT. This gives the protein CASSHGTSLYNSPLHF.

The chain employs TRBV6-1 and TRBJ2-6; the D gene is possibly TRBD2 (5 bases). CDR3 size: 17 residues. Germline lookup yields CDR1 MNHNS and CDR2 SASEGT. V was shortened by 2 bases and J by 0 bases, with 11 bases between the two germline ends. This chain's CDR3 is CASSELAGNSGANVLTF. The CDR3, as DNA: TGTGCCAGCAGTGAACTGGCCGGGAACTCTGGGGCCAACGTCCTGACTTTC.

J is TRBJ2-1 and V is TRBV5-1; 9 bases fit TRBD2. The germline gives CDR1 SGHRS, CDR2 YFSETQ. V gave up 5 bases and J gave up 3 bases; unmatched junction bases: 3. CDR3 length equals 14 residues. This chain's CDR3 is CASSSGGDYNEQFF. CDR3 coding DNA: TGCGCCAGCAGTAGCGGGGGTGACTACAATGAGCAGTTCTTC.

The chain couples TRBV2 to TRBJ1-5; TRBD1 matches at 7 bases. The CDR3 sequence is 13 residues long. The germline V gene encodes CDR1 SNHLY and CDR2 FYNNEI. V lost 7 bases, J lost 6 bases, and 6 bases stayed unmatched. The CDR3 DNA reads TGTGCCAGCACCACAGGGGTAAGTCAGCCCCAGCATTTT. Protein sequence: CASTTGVSQPQHF. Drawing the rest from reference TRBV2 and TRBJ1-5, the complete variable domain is EPEVTQTPSHQVTQMGQEVILRCVPISNHLYFYWYRQILGQKVEFLVSFYNNEISEKSEIFDDQFSVERPDGSNFTLKIRSTKLEDSAMYFCASTTGVSQPQHFGDGTRLSIL.

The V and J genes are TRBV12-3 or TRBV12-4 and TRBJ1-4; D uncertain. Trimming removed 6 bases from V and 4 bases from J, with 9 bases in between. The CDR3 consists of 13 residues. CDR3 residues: CASRPGRNEKLFF. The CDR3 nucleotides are TGTGCCAGCAGACCTGGCCGTAATGAAAAACTGTTTTTT.

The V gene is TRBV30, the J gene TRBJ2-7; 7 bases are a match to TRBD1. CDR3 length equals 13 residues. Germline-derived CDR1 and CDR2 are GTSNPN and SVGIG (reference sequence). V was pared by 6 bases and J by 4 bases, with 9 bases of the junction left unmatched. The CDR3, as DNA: TGTGCCTGCACACAGGGGTCGTTATACGAGCAGTACTTC. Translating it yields CACTQGSLYEQYF.

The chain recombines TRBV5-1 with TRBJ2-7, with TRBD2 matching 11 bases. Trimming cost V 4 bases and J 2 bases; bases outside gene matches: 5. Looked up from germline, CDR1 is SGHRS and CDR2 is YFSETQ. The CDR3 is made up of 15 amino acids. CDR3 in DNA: TGCGCCAGCAGCCTTCGGGGACTAGCGGCCTACGAGCAGTACTTC. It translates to CASSLRGLAAYEQYF.

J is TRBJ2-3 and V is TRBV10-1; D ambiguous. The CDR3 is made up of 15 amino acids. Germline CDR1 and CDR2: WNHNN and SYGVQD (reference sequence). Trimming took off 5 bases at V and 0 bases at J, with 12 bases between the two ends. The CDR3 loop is CASSISATSTDTQYF. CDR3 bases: TGCGCCAGCAGTATCTCCGCGACTAGCACAGATACGCAGTATTTT.

This chain's CDR3 is CASSLDSGTEAFF. The CDR3 DNA is TGTGCCAGCAGCTTAGATTCCGGCACTGAAGCTTTCTTT. J is TRBJ1-1 and V is TRBV11-3; D not certain. Trimming left V 0 bases short and J 4 bases short, with 6 bases between. The CDR3 is 13 residues long. Per germline, CDR1 SGHNT and CDR2 YENEEA.

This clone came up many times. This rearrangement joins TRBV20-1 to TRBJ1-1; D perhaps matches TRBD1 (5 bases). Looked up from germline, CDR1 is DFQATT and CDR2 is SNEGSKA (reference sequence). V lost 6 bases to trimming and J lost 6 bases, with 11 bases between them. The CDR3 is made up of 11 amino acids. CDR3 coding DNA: TGCAGTGCGGGACTAGGGGCTGAAGCTTTCTTT. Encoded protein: CSAGLGAEAFF.

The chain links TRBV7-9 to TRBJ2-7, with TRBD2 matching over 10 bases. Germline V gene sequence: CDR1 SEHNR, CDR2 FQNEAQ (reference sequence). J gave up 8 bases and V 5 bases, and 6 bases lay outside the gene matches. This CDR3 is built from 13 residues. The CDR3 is CASSIGTSAQQYF. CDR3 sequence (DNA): TGTGCCAGCAGCATCGGGACTAGCGCTCAGCAGTACTTC.

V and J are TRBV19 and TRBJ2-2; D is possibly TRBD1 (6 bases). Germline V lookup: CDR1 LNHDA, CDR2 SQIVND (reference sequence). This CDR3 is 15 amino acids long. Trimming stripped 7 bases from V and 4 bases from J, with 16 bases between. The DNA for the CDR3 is TGTGCCAGTATCACCAGGGGTCTGAGCACCGGGGAGCTGTTTTTT. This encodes CASITRGLSTGELFF.

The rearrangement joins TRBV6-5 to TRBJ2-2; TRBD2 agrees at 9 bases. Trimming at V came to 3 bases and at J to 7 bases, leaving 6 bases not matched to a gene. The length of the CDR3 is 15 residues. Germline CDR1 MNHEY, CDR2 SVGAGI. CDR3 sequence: CASSYSSGGIGELFF. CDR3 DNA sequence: TGTGCCAGCAGTTATTCCAGCGGGGGGATCGGGGAGCTGTTTTTT.

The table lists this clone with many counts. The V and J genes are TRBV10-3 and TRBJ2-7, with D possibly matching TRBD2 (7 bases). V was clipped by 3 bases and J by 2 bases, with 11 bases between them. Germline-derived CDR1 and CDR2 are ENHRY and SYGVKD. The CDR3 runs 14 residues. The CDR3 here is CAISDAGAAYEQYF. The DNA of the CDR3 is TGTGCCATCAGTGATGCGGGGGCTGCCTACGAGCAGTACTTC.

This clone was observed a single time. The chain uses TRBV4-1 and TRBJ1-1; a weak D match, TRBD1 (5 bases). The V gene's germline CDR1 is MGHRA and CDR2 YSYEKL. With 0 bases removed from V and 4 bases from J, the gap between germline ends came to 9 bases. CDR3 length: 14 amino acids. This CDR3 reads CASSQDLTGTEAFF. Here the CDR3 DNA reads TGCGCCAGCAGCCAAGATTTAACAGGCACTGAAGCTTTCTTT.